This TCR beta chain is from a study of blood T cell repertoires in COVID-19. For the study at large: There were acute and convalescent COVID-19 samples, and they came from the United States, Italy and Spain. Sources were T cells, B-cell-depleted T cells, or PBMCs; the material itself was cDNA or gDNA.

Germline V lookup: CDR1 SGHNT, CDR2 YYREEE (reference sequence). The CDR3 has 15 residues. V gave up 4 bases and J gave up 2 bases; unmatched junction bases: 3. Methods used by the authors: It was from reference gene primer amplification that nucleated cell counts were estimated. Some clones are missing from TCRdb's copy, which holds only in-frame ones; the method was immunoSEQ multiplex PCR. V and J calls and clone size follow that table, whereas D and trimming were derived from the DNA. This table holds about 250,000 clones, 75% to 90% found once. The receptor comes from a woman in her thirties or forties who had recovered from COVID-19. Sequencing was carried out using peripheral blood. The chain links TRBV5-4 to TRBJ2-6; 7 bases agree with TRBD1. As DNA, the CDR3 is TGTGCCAGCAGCACCGACAGGGCTGGGGCCAACGTCCTGACTTTC. This translates into CASSTDRAGANVLTF.